The subject of this entry is one T cell receptor (beta chain). These data come from a study of T cell changes during pregnancy in multiple sclerosis. The assay was immunoSEQ multiplex PCR, and TCRdb's table has in-frame clones only and misses some. This sample has roughly 14,000 clones, with 65% to 90% found just once. The receptor comes from a female donor with multiple sclerosis, enrolled in a pregnancy study. The sample in question was CD8+ T cells from peripheral blood mononuclear cells, obtained in the first trimester of pregnancy.

CDR3 sequence (DNA): TGTGCCACCGGGACAGGAGGGAATCAGCCCCAGCATTTT. Encoded protein: CATGTGGNQPQHF. The rearrangement uses TRBV10-3 and TRBJ1-5, with 8 bases lining up with TRBD1. The ends lost 10 bases at V and 4 bases at J; junction bases unmatched: 6. The CDR3 is 13 amino acids. Germline V lookup: CDR1 ENHRY, CDR2 SYGVKD.